A selection of T cell receptor beta chains follows, all from one sample in a study of blood T cell repertoires in COVID-19. Using immunoSEQ multiplex PCR, the repertoire was profiled, and TCRdb retains in-frame clones only, with some absent. The sample includes 180,000 or so clones, around 87% of them seen just once. The sample consisted of peripheral blood. Receptor source: a young man with acute or convalescent COVID-19. The CDR3 runs from the conserved cysteine through the conserved F or W. Fields, in order: clone size, J gene, V gene, D gene, CDR3 DNA, CDR3 protein. D genes are given only for firm matches. Only some rows state a clone size, as once, few, many or a class for expanded clones.

clone size: NA
J gene: TRBJ1-1
V gene: TRBV18
D gene: NA
CDR3 DNA: TGTGCCAGCTCACCACATCCGACCCCGGGGACTGAAGCTTTCTTT
CDR3 protein: CASSPHPTPGTEAFF

clone size: few
J gene: TRBJ1-3
V gene: TRBV6-5
D gene: NA
CDR3 DNA: TGTGCCAGCAAACGGACAGAAAAAAACACCATATATTTT
CDR3 protein: CASKRTEKNTIYF

clone size: NA
J gene: TRBJ1-4
V gene: TRBV30
D gene: NA
CDR3 DNA: TGTGCCTGGACGCGGTCTATCCGGGAAAAACTGTTTTTT
CDR3 protein: CAWTRSIREKLFF

clone size: NA
J gene: TRBJ2-6
V gene: TRBV7-6
D gene: TRBD1
CDR3 DNA: TGTGCCAGCAGCCACAAAGGGACAGGGAGCTCTGGGGCCAACGTCCTGACTTTC
CDR3 protein: CASSHKGTGSSGANVLTF

clone size: NA
J gene: TRBJ2-1
V gene: TRBV6-5
D gene: TRBD2
CDR3 DNA: TGTGCCAGCAGACGCACAATGACGGGGGGGAATGAGCAGTTCTTC
CDR3 protein: CASRRTMTGGNEQFF

clone size: NA
J gene: TRBJ2-7
V gene: TRBV30
D gene: NA
CDR3 DNA: TGTGCCTGGAGTGTACTACTGGGCTCCTACGAGCAGTACTTC
CDR3 protein: CAWSVLLGSYEQYF

clone size: NA
J gene: TRBJ1-2
V gene: TRBV21-1
D gene: NA
CDR3 DNA: TGTGCCAGCAGCAAATGTTTCGGAGGAAGGGTAGACAGGGGGCCTGGGGGCTACACCTTC
CDR3 protein: CASSKCFGGRVDRGPGGYTF

clone size: few
J gene: TRBJ1-5
V gene: TRBV2
D gene: NA
CDR3 DNA: TGTGCCAGCAGGTTTTCGGGTTCCAATCAGCCCCAGCATTTT
CDR3 protein: CASRFSGSNQPQHF

clone size: NA
J gene: TRBJ1-1
V gene: TRBV2
D gene: TRBD1
CDR3 DNA: TGTGCCAGCAGTGGACAGGGGGAGACTGAAGCTTTCTTT
CDR3 protein: CASSGQGETEAFF

clone size: once
J gene: TRBJ1-2
V gene: TRBV21-1
D gene: NA
CDR3 DNA: TGTGCCAGCAGCTCCAGGAACTATGGCTACACCTTC
CDR3 protein: CASSSRNYGYTF

clone size: NA
J gene: TRBJ1-2
V gene: TRBV5-1
D gene: TRBD1
CDR3 DNA: TGCGCCAGCAGCTTGGGGGCAAGGACAGGGGTAGAGGGCTACACCTTC
CDR3 protein: CASSLGARTGVEGYTF

clone size: NA
J gene: TRBJ1-5
V gene: TRBV18
D gene: TRBD1
CDR3 DNA: TGTGCCAGCTCCCCCGGACAGGGTCAGCAGCCCCAGCATTTT
CDR3 protein: CASSPGQGQQPQHF

clone size: NA
J gene: TRBJ2-7
V gene: TRBV19
D gene: TRBD1
CDR3 DNA: TGTGCCAGTAGTATAACCGCAGGGGGCTACGAGCAGTACTTC
CDR3 protein: CASSITAGGYEQYF

clone size: NA
J gene: TRBJ1-2
V gene: TRBV9
D gene: NA
CDR3 DNA: TGTGCCAGCAGCCTTAGGGGCGGCTACACCTTC
CDR3 protein: CASSLRGGYTF

clone size: once
J gene: TRBJ1-2
V gene: TRBV24-1
D gene: TRBD1
CDR3 DNA: TGTGCCACCAGTCCAGGGGGAAACTATGGCTACACCTTC
CDR3 protein: CATSPGGNYGYTF

clone size: NA
J gene: TRBJ1-6
V gene: TRBV7-3
D gene: NA
CDR3 DNA: TGTGCCAGCAGCGCGGGCCTTAGTTCACCCCTCCACTTT
CDR3 protein: CASSAGLSSPLHF

clone size: NA
J gene: TRBJ2-2
V gene: TRBV19
D gene: TRBD2
CDR3 DNA: TGTGCCAGTAGTGTGGCTAGCGGCTACACCGGGGAGCTGTTTTTT
CDR3 protein: CASSVASGYTGELFF

clone size: NA
J gene: TRBJ1-1
V gene: TRBV6-5
D gene: NA
CDR3 DNA: TGTGCCAGCAGTTACCTCTCTATCGAAGCTTTCTTT
CDR3 protein: CASSYLSIEAFF

clone size: NA
J gene: TRBJ1-6
V gene: TRBV28
D gene: NA
CDR3 DNA: TGTGCCAGCAGTTTTATCCAGGCCTATAATTCACCCCTCCACTTT
CDR3 protein: CASSFIQAYNSPLHF

clone size: NA
J gene: TRBJ2-1
V gene: TRBV11-2
D gene: NA
CDR3 DNA: TGTGCCAGCAGCTTAGTCCGGGGAGGCGACAATGAGCAGTTCTTC
CDR3 protein: CASSLVRGGDNEQFF

clone size: NA
J gene: TRBJ1-2
V gene: TRBV11-2
D gene: NA
CDR3 DNA: TGTGCCAGCAGGTCATCGAGGGGGAGTGAACCCTATGGCTACACCTTC
CDR3 protein: CASRSSRGSEPYGYTF

clone size: NA
J gene: TRBJ2-1
V gene: TRBV5-1
D gene: NA
CDR3 DNA: TGCGCCAGCAGCCCCAGAATCGAACCCTACAATGAGCAGTTCTTC
CDR3 protein: CASSPRIEPYNEQFF

clone size: NA
J gene: TRBJ2-7
V gene: TRBV12-5
D gene: TRBD1
CDR3 DNA: TGTGCTAGTGGACTCGGACAGGGCTACGAGCAGTACTTC
CDR3 protein: CASGLGQGYEQYF

clone size: few
J gene: TRBJ1-1
V gene: TRBV2
D gene: TRBD1
CDR3 DNA: TGTGCCAGCAGTGACCTGGGGACAGTCATGAACACTGAAGCTTTCTTT
CDR3 protein: CASSDLGTVMNTEAFF

clone size: NA
J gene: TRBJ1-5
V gene: TRBV30
D gene: TRBD1
CDR3 DNA: TGTGCCTGGAGTGGGGGGACAGTCAATCAGCCCCAGCATTTT
CDR3 protein: CAWSGGTVNQPQHF

clone size: NA
J gene: TRBJ2-1
V gene: TRBV29-1
D gene: NA
CDR3 DNA: TGCAGCGTTGCCGGGGGGCGTAGGGAGCAGTTCTTC
CDR3 protein: CSVAGGRREQFF

clone size: NA
J gene: TRBJ1-6
V gene: TRBV9
D gene: NA
CDR3 DNA: TGTGCCAGCAGCGTAGGACTGTTGAGCTCCTATAATTCACCCCTCCACTTT
CDR3 protein: CASSVGLLSSYNSPLHF